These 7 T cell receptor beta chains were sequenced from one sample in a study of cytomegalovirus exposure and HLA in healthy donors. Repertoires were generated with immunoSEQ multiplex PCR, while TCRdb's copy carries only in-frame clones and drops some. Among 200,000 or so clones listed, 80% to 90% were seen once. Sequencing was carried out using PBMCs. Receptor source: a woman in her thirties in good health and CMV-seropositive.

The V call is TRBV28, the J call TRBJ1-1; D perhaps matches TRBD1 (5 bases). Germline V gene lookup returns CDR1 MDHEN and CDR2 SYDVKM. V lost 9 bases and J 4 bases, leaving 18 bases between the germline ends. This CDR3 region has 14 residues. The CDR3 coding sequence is TGTGCCAGTAAGGAAAGGGGCCTGGGCACTGAAGCTTTCTTT. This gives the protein CASKERGLGTEAFF.

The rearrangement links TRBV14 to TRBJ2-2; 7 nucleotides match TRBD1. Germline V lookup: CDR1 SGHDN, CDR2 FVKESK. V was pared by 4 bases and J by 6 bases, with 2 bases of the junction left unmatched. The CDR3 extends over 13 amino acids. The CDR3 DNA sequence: TGTGCCAGCAGCCTAGGGACAGCCGGGGAGCTGTTTTTT. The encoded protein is CASSLGTAGELFF.

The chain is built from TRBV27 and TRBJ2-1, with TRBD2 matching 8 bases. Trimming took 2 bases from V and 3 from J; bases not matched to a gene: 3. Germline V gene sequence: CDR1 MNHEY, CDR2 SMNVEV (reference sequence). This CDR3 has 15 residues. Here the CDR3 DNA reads TGTGCCAGCAGTTTAGTCAGCGGGAGCTACAATGAGCAGTTCTTC. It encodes CASSLVSGSYNEQFF.

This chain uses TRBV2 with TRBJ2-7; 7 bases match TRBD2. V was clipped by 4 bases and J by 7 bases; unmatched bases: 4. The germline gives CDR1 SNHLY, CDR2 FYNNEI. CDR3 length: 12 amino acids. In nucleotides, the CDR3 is TGTGCCAGCAGTGCACAACTAGCGGAGCAGTACTTC. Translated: CASSAQLAEQYF.

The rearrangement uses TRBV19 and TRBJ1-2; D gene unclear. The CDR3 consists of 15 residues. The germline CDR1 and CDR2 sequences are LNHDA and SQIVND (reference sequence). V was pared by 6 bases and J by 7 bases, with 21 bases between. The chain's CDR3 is CASSLTPEGDGGYTF. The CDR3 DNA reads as TGTGCCAGTAGCCTTACCCCCGAGGGAGATGGTGGCTACACCTTC.

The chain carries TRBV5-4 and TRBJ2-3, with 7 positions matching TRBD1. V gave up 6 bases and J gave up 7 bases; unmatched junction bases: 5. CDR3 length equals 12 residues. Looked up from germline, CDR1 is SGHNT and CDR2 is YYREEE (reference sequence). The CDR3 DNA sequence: TGTGCCAGCAAGGGGGCCGGGTATACGCAGTATTTT. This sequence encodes CASKGAGYTQYF.

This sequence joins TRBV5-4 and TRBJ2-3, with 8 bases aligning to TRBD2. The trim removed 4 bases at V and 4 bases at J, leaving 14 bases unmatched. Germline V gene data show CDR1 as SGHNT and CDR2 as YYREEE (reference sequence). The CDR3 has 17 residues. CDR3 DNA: TGTGCCAGCAGCGGGGGGGAAGAGACTAGCGACCCAGATACGCAGTATTTT. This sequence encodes CASSGGEETSDPDTQYF. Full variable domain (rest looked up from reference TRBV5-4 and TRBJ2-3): ETGVTQSPTHLIKTRGQQVTLRCSSQSGHNTVSWYQQALGQGPQFIFQYYREEENGRGNFPPRFSGLQFPNYSSELNVNALELDDSALYLCASSGGEETSDPDTQYFGPGTRLTVL.